These 11 T cell receptor beta chains share one sample of origin, sequenced in a study of radiotherapy plus CTLA-4 blockade in lung cancer. The data were produced by immunoSEQ multiplex PCR, yet TCRdb's version contains in-frame clones alone and is incomplete. The repertoire holds roughly 100,000 clones, 82% seen once, with roughly 25% in the top ten. The sequencing here drew on peripheral blood, taken from a patient treated with radiotherapy plus ipilimumab. Receptors were obtained from a human donor with non-small cell lung cancer that progressed on radiotherapy plus ipilimumab.

The V gene is TRBV2, the J gene TRBJ1-3; no clear D gene. The germline V gene encodes CDR1 SNHLY and CDR2 FYNNEI. Trimming stripped 4 bases from V and 0 bases from J, with 7 bases between. This CDR3 region has 14 residues. The CDR3, as DNA: TGTGCCAGCAGTGCCGGGCCCTCTGGAAACACCATATATTTT. Translating it yields CASSAGPSGNTIYF.

This clone was picked up one time. V is TRBV9 and J is TRBJ1-2, with D unclear. This CDR3 is 13 amino acids long. Trimming left V 2 bases short and J 6 bases short, with 11 bases between. CDR1 is SGDLS and CDR2 is YYNGEE in the germline V gene. The CDR3 DNA is TGTGCCAGCAGCGTCCCGGGGAATAATGGCTACACCTTC. Translating it yields CASSVPGNNGYTF.

The V and J genes are TRBV28 and TRBJ2-7; possibly TRBD2 for D (5 bases). Deletions cut 3 bases from V and 0 bases from J, with 18 bases between. This CDR3 is 17 amino acids long. Germline CDR1 is MDHEN and CDR2 is SYDVKM. The DNA for the CDR3 is TGTGCCAGCAGTTTGGGCGACGGCGGGCCTAGCTCCTACGAGCAGTACTTC. Its translation: CASSLGDGGPSSYEQYF.

The chain is built from TRBV6-1 and TRBJ2-2; a weak D match, TRBD1 (6 bases). Germline CDR1 MNHNS, CDR2 SASEGT. V gave up 7 bases and J gave up 4 bases, with 16 bases separating them. The CDR3 length is 15 residues. CDR3 sequence (DNA): TGTGCCAGCATCCGGGTGGGGGCGGGCACCGGGGAGCTGTTTTTT. Amino acid sequence: CASIRVGAGTGELFF.

This clone is a singleton in its sample. The chain links TRBV9 to TRBJ1-1; maybe TRBD1 (6 bases). With 0 bases removed from V and 5 bases from J, the gap between germline ends came to 11 bases. CDR3 length: 14 residues. Germline CDR1 SGDLS, CDR2 YYNGEE. The CDR3 DNA follows: TGTGCCAGCAGCGTAGGACGGGGGCGAACTGAAGCTTTCTTT. Its translation: CASSVGRGRTEAFF.

This clone came up once. The genes are TRBV28 and TRBJ2-5; D is unclear. Germline CDR1 MDHEN, CDR2 SYDVKM. CDR3 length: 13 amino acids. Trimming removed 7 bases from V and 0 bases from J, with 9 bases in between. DNA of the CDR3: TGTGCCAGCACTCCCAAGTACCAAGAGACCCAGTACTTC. Translated, it gives CASTPKYQETQYF.

The CDR3 here is CASSAGDSYSNQPQHF. In DNA, the CDR3 is TGTGCCAGCAGCGCAGGGGACAGTTATAGCAATCAGCCCCAGCATTTT. This chain links TRBV7-8 with TRBJ1-5; 7 bases align to TRBD1. The V segment lost 5 bases and the J segment 0 bases; nucleotides outside the gene matches: 7. The CDR3 extends over 16 amino acids. The germline V gene has CDR1 SGHVS and CDR2 FQNEAQ.

The chain carries TRBV7-2 and TRBJ2-5; TRBD1 matches 8 bases. The CDR3 runs to 13 residues. J was trimmed by 4 bases and V by 5 bases; bases with no gene match: 3. The germline V gene encodes CDR1 SGHTA and CDR2 FQGNSA. The CDR3 sequence: CASSLDRGETQYF. CDR3 in DNA: TGTGCCAGCAGCCTTGACAGGGGAGAGACCCAGTACTTC.

The chain recombines TRBV28 with TRBJ2-7, with TRBD2 matching over 7 bases. CDR1 is MDHEN and CDR2 is SYDVKM in the germline V gene. J was trimmed by 1 base and V by 3 bases; bases with no gene match: 6. The CDR3 contains 15 residues. CDR3 in amino acids: CASSFVASGSYEQYF. The CDR3 DNA reads TGTGCCAGCAGTTTTGTGGCTAGCGGATCCTACGAGCAGTACTTC.

The chain joins TRBV27 to TRBJ2-2, with D perhaps TRBD1 (6 bases). V was pared by 3 bases and J by 3 bases, with 20 bases between. Germline V CDR1 and CDR2: MNHEY, SMNVEV (reference sequence). This CDR3 contains 18 residues. DNA for the CDR3: TGTGCCAGCAGTTTGTCGGCAGGGGCTAGTATGGACACCGGGGAGCTGTTTTTT. Protein: CASSLSAGASMDTGELFF.

The chain joins TRBV30 to TRBJ1-4, with 7 bases matching TRBD1. V lost 2 bases, J lost 4 bases, and 10 bases stayed unmatched. The germline V gene encodes CDR1 GTSNPN and CDR2 SVGIG (reference sequence). This CDR3 comprises 16 residues. Here the CDR3 DNA reads TGTGCCTGGAGTAAATTACCGGGACAGAGTAATGAAAAACTGTTTTTT. This gives the protein CAWSKLPGQSNEKLFF.